The 26 T cell receptor beta chains in this list originate from one sample, sequenced in a study of neoadjuvant nivolumab and ipilimumab in lung cancer. The method was immunoSEQ multiplex PCR; TCRdb's version includes in-frame clones alone and lacks a portion of them. Here the sample spans 15,000 to 20,000 clones, roughly 80% being singletons. Sample: tumor tissue, taken after neoadjuvant nivolumab, alone or with ipilimumab, at or shortly before surgery. All receptors derive from an adult with non-small cell lung cancer.

V gene TRBV7-2 combines with J gene TRBJ2-7; 7 positions match TRBD1. V lost 7 bases, J lost 3 bases, and 9 bases stayed unmatched. The V gene's germline CDR1 is SGHTA and CDR2 FQGNSA. The length of the CDR3 is 14 residues. CDR3 residues: CASTRQQGSYEQYF. The DNA for the CDR3 is TGTGCCAGCACCCGCCAACAGGGGAGCTACGAGCAGTACTTC.

This clone was found a few times. The rearrangement links TRBV23-1 to TRBJ2-3; TRBD1 or TRBD2 may be the D gene (5 bases each). TRBV23-1 carries the ORF label, with uncertain function. This CDR3 region has 16 residues. V shed 3 bases and J shed 6 bases, with 19 bases lying between them. Written as DNA, the CDR3 is TGCGCCAGCAGTCAGGGGGACCCGGCCCCGGGGGATACGCAGTATTTT. Translation: CASSQGDPAPGDTQYF.

A remark on this clone: Within the sample, other DNA sequences also encode this same CDR3. The V call is TRBV18, the J call TRBJ2-7; 7 bases line up with TRBD1. V lost 5 bases and J lost 3; bases outside the gene matches: 1. Germline CDR1 reads KGHSH; CDR2 reads LQKENI. This CDR3 is 12 amino acids long. CDR3 loop: CASSGDSYEQYF. In DNA, the CDR3 is TGTGCCAGCTCAGGGGACAGCTACGAGCAGTACTTC.

The chain has TRBV6-7 and TRBJ2-7; 11 positions agree with TRBD2. TRBV6-7 is known as an ORF, though its function is uncertain. Germline trimming cut 0 bases from V and 2 bases from J; bases unmatched to any gene: 12. This CDR3 has 19 residues. The CDR3 DNA reads TGTGCCAGCAGTTACTCATCGCCCCCACTAGCGGGGGACCCCTACGAGCAGTACTTC. Encoded protein: CASSYSSPPLAGDPYEQYF.

This chain joins TRBV18 and TRBJ2-3; unclear D gene. CDR1 KGHSH and CDR2 LQKENI come from the germline V gene. V was cut by 0 bases and J by 2 bases, with 9 bases left in between. The CDR3 has 15 amino acids. The CDR3 region is CASSPPVRPTDTQYF. The CDR3 DNA is TGTGCCAGCTCACCACCGGTCAGGCCCACAGATACGCAGTATTTT.

The genes are TRBV5-4 and TRBJ2-7; 8 bases fit TRBD1. The germline CDR1 and CDR2 sequences are SGHNT and YYREEE (reference sequence). The CDR3 has 14 amino acids. J lost 3 bases, V lost 5 bases, and 7 bases had no gene match. In DNA, the CDR3 is TGTGCCAGCAGTGGACAGGGCGAAGGCTACGAGCAGTACTTC. Translated, it gives CASSGQGEGYEQYF. Filled out from reference TRBV5-4 and TRBJ2-7, the complete variable domain reads ETGVTQSPTHLIKTRGQQVTLRCSSQSGHNTVSWYQQALGQGPQFIFQYYREEENGRGNFPPRFSGLQFPNYSSELNVNALELDDSALYLCASSGQGEGYEQYFGPGTRLTVT.

The gene calls are TRBV6-5 and TRBJ1-6; tentatively, D is TRBD1 (6 bases). This CDR3 is built from 13 residues. V lost 7 bases and J 11 bases, leaving 15 bases between the germline ends. The germline V gene has CDR1 MNHEY and CDR2 SVGAGI. CDR3 coding DNA: TGTGCCAGCAAGGGGGGGGTATTCGCACCCCTCCACTTT. Amino acid sequence: CASKGGVFAPLHF.

CDR3 sequence: CASSFGTSSYEQYF. DNA of the CDR3: TGTGCCAGCAGCTTCGGGACTAGTTCCTACGAGCAGTACTTC. This sequence joins TRBV5-4 and TRBJ2-7, with 8 positions matching TRBD2. There are 14 residues in the CDR3. Germline assignment: CDR1 SGHNT and CDR2 YYREEE (reference sequence). The J segment lost 1 base and the V segment lost 2 bases, leaving 2 bases of the junction unmatched.

This chain joins TRBV9 and TRBJ2-6, with a tentative D call TRBD1 (6 bases). This CDR3 has 16 amino acids. V lost 5 bases to trimming and J lost 1 base, with 13 bases between them. Per the germline V gene, CDR1 is SGDLS and CDR2 is YYNGEE. The CDR3 loop is CASSTGLWSGANVLTF. CDR3 DNA sequence: TGTGCCAGCAGTACAGGGCTTTGGTCTGGGGCCAACGTCCTGACTTTC.

The gene calls are TRBV6-5 and TRBJ1-2; no firm D call. In germline, CDR1 is MNHEY, CDR2 SVGAGI. The CDR3 loop spans 12 amino acids. Trimming removed 1 base from V and 8 bases from J, with 8 bases in between. The CDR3 coding sequence is TGTGCCAGCAGTTACTACGGTCACGGCTACACCTTC. It translates to CASSYYGHGYTF.

V is TRBV7-2 and J is TRBJ1-3, with D possibly TRBD1 on 6 matching bases. CDR1 SGHTA and CDR2 FQGNSA come from the germline V gene. CDR3 size: 15 residues. V lost 3 bases and J 1 base, leaving 10 bases between the germline ends. The CDR3 nucleotides read TGTGCCAGCAGCTTTAACAGGGTTTCTGGAAACACCATATATTTT. Its protein is CASSFNRVSGNTIYF.

The chain is built from TRBV7-3 and TRBJ2-1; 9 nucleotides match TRBD2. V lost 2 bases, J lost 1 base, and 0 bases stayed unmatched. Germline CDR1 is SGHTA and CDR2 is FQGTGA. The CDR3 is 15 amino acids. CDR3 in DNA: TGTGCCAGCAGCTTAGGACTAGCGTCCTACAATGAGCAGTTCTTC. It specifies CASSLGLASYNEQFF. The full variable domain, with the rest looked up from reference TRBV7-3 and TRBJ2-1, is GAGVSQTPSNKVTEKGKYVELRCDPISGHTALYWYRQSLGQGPEFLIYFQGTGAADDSGLPNDRFFAVRPEGSVSTLKIQRTERGDSAVYLCASSLGLASYNEQFFGPGTRLTVL.

The V and J genes are TRBV14 and TRBJ2-7, with D tentatively TRBD2 (6 bases). The CDR3 length is 14 residues. V was trimmed by 5 bases and J by 3 bases, leaving 14 bases between them. Germline CDR1 SGHDN, CDR2 FVKESK. The CDR3 nucleotides are TGTGCCAGCAGCTCGAACCTGGGACTCTACGAGCAGTACTTC. This codes for CASSSNLGLYEQYF.

The chain is built from TRBV2 and TRBJ2-7; D not certain. The CDR3 spans 13 residues. V dropped 6 bases and J dropped 0 bases, with 9 bases sitting between them. Germline assignment: CDR1 SNHLY and CDR2 FYNNEI. The CDR3 protein is CASSRSLSYEQYF. The CDR3 DNA is TGTGCCAGCAGCAGGAGTCTCTCCTACGAGCAGTACTTC.

V gene TRBV5-6 combines with J gene TRBJ2-7; 9 bases are a match to TRBD1. The CDR3 is made up of 14 amino acids. Germline CDR1 is SGHDT and CDR2 is YYEEEE. The V segment lost 4 bases and the J segment 4 bases; nucleotides outside the gene matches: 6. This CDR3 is CASSPEGTGYEQYF. CDR3 bases: TGTGCCAGCAGCCCGGAAGGGACAGGGTACGAGCAGTACTTC.

Notes on this clone: The junction does not match germline at one end; this may be a read error. Other nucleotide sequences from this sample produce the same CDR3. The chain joins TRBV5-1 to TRBJ1-2, with a weak D call TRBD1 (5 bases). The CDR3 consists of 15 residues. CDR1 is SGHRS, CDR2 YFSETQ, per germline. Written as DNA, the CDR3 is TGCGCTAGCAGTCGAGGGGAAGTCGGAGACTATGGCTACACCTTC. This gives the protein CASSRGEVGDYGYTF.

V usage is TRBV7-2 and J usage is TRBJ2-3; 8 bases are a match to TRBD1. Germline lookup yields CDR1 SGHTA and CDR2 FQGNSA. The CDR3 is 17 residues long. Trimming removed 2 bases from V and 2 bases from J; junction bases left unmatched: 9. CDR3 sequence: CASSLPRTGPITDTQYF. The CDR3 region has the DNA TGTGCCAGCAGCTTACCCCGGACAGGGCCCATCACAGATACGCAGTATTTT.

This clone was counted once. This chain connects TRBV11-2 to TRBJ2-5, with unresolved D. This CDR3 is built from 13 residues. Deletions cut 1 base from V and 1 base from J, with 4 bases between. Germline-derived CDR1 and CDR2 are SGHAT and FQNNGV. The CDR3: CASSLVLQETQYF. In DNA form, the CDR3 reads TGTGCCAGCAGCTTAGTTCTCCAAGAGACCCAGTACTTC.

V and J are TRBV5-5 and TRBJ2-5, with 7 bases that match TRBD2. Germline CDR1 is SGHKS and CDR2 is YYEKEE (reference sequence). J lost 3 bases, V lost 4 bases, and 0 bases had no gene match. The CDR3 length is 12 residues. DNA for the CDR3: TGTGCCAGCAGCGGGGGGGAAGAGACCCAGTACTTC. Its translation is CASSGGEETQYF.

The V gene is TRBV18, the J gene TRBJ2-1; TRBD2 might be the D (6 bases). Germline loops: CDR1 KGHSH, CDR2 LQKENI. V lost 0 bases and J lost 7, with 16 bases in between. The CDR3 consists of 16 residues. The CDR3 protein is CASSPPLGGVLNEQFF. For the CDR3, the DNA is TGTGCCAGCTCACCACCCTTGGGCGGGGTCCTTAATGAGCAGTTCTTC. The full variable domain, with the rest looked up from reference TRBV18 and TRBJ2-1, is NAGVMQNPRHLVRRRGQEARLRCSPMKGHSHVYWYRQLPEEGLKFMVYLQKENIIDESGMPKERFSAEFPKEGPSILRIQQVVRGDSAAYFCASSPPLGGVLNEQFFGPGTRLTVL.

The genes are TRBV5-6 and TRBJ2-2, with D hard to call. Between the trimmed V and J ends, which lost 2 bases and 7 bases, there was a span of 9 bases. The germline CDR1 and CDR2 sequences are SGHDT and YYEEEE. This CDR3 spans 13 amino acids. CDR3 in amino acids: CASSFLNGGELFF. The CDR3 DNA reads TGTGCCAGCAGCTTTCTGAACGGCGGGGAGCTGTTTTTT.

The rearrangement uses TRBV6-5 and TRBJ1-1, with 7 bases identical to TRBD1. Unmatched junction bases numbered 10, after V lost 7 bases and J lost 5 bases. This CDR3 is 14 amino acids long. Germline V gene lookup returns CDR1 MNHEY and CDR2 SVGAGI. The CDR3 nucleotides read TGTGCCAGCAAGTTTGAAAGGGGGCTAACTGAAGCTTTCTTT. Its protein product is CASKFERGLTEAFF.

The CDR3 protein is CAILGFRDRGGNEQFF. As DNA, the CDR3 is TGTGCCATCTTAGGGTTCCGGGACAGGGGGGGCAATGAGCAGTTCTTC. V and J are TRBV2 and TRBJ2-1; TRBD1 agrees at 11 bases. The germline CDR1 and CDR2 sequences are SNHLY and FYNNEI. This CDR3 contains 16 residues. V lost 10 bases and J lost 6; bases outside the gene matches: 14. Full variable domain (rest looked up from reference TRBV2 and TRBJ2-1): EPEVTQTPSHQVTQMGQEVILRCVPISNHLYFYWYRQILGQKVEFLVSFYNNEISEKSEIFDDQFSVERPDGSNFTLKIRSTKLEDSAMYFCAILGFRDRGGNEQFFGPGTRLTVL.

The chain links TRBV9 to TRBJ1-4; no firm D call. Germline values: CDR1 SGDLS, CDR2 YYNGEE. V was trimmed by 0 bases and J by 0 bases, leaving 6 bases between them. The CDR3 loop spans 15 amino acids. Written as DNA, the CDR3 is TGTGCCAGCAGCGTAGACCCCGCAACTAATGAAAAACTGTTTTTT. Its protein is CASSVDPATNEKLFF.

This clone was detected only once. The chain combines TRBV29-1 with TRBJ2-7; 7 nucleotides line up with TRBD1. The germline CDR1 and CDR2 sequences are SQVTM and ANQGSEA. J gave up 5 bases and V 6 bases, and 7 bases lay outside the gene matches. The CDR3 consists of 12 residues. DNA for the CDR3: TGCAGCGTGGCCCTGACAGGGAACGAGCAGTACTTC. Protein sequence: CSVALTGNEQYF.

J is TRBJ2-7 and V is TRBV5-4; tentatively, D is TRBD2 (6 bases). This CDR3 contains 14 residues. Trimming cost V 0 bases and J 6 bases, with 13 bases left between them. CDR1 and CDR2 (germline): SGHNT, YYREEE (reference sequence). DNA of the CDR3: TGTGCCAGCAGCTTGGCCGCAGTCGGGGGCGAGCAGTACTTC. Translating gives CASSLAAVGGEQYF.